The present T cell receptor beta chain was sequenced within a study of CD8+CD57+ T cells in acquired aplastic anemia. On the study more broadly: Sorted CD4+ and CD8+ cells yielded about 3 ug of DNA on average. Study-wide results and limits: Patients and controls turned out to have roughly 29 CD8+ CDR3 sequences in common.

With respect to this clonotype: Its target is unknown. One junction end disagrees with the germline gene, perhaps due to a read error.

Profiling that covered TCR beta VDJ and CDR3 relied on genomic DNA as its template. TCRdb processed the reads anew with MiXCR; each CDR3 protein has one entry. The sample contains approximately 250,000 distinct CDR3 sequences, about 80% of which appear only once. Previously, flow cytometry had revealed CD8+CD57+ cell expansion in the patients chosen for sequencing. Everyone among the patients had severe acquired aplastic anemia. Germline V lookup: CDR1 SGHTA, CDR2 FQGTGA. The CDR3 covers 13 residues. The chain has TRBV7-3 and TRBJ2-1; weak D call: TRBD1 (6 bases). The sequenced material came from sorted CD4+, CD8+, or CD8+CD57+ T cells (not recorded which) from PBMCs. The source of this sequence is a human donor with aplastic anemia. The CDR3 sequence: CASSDQGIHEQLF. CDR3 nucleotides: TGTGCCAGCAGTGATCAGGGGATCCATGAGCAGTTATTC. Full variable domain (rest looked up from reference TRBV7-3 and TRBJ2-1): GAGVSQTPSNKVTEKGKYVELRCDPISGHTALYWYRQSLGQGPEFLIYFQGTGAADDSGLPNDRFFAVRPEGSVSTLKIQRTERGDSAVYLCASSDQGIHEQLFGPGTRLTVL.